Presented here are 10 T cell receptor beta chains from one specimen sequenced in a study of shared clonotypes between healthy human individuals. The data were produced by immunoSEQ multiplex PCR, yet TCRdb's version contains in-frame clones alone and is incomplete. Altogether about 330,000 clones are present, 74% being singletons, with the ten largest covering under 13%. Sequenced: memory CD4+ T cells sorted from blood. Subset given: CD45RA-negative fraction. These TCRs come from a man aged 25-45 years in good health.

The chain carries TRBV4-3 and TRBJ1-1; D gene uncertain. The CDR3 extends over 15 amino acids. The germline V gene has CDR1 LGHNA and CDR2 YSLEER. Trimming cost V 0 bases and J 1 base, with 9 bases left between them. This chain's CDR3 is CASSQESGRNTEAFF. The DNA for the CDR3 is TGCGCCAGCAGCCAAGAGTCCGGTAGGAACACTGAAGCTTTCTTT.

A note on this clone: At the DNA level, this CDR3 is encoded by other sequences in the same sample as well. V is TRBV20-1 and J is TRBJ2-1; no clear D gene. V lost 1 base and J 4 bases, leaving 2 bases between the germline ends. The CDR3 has 11 amino acids. Germline loops: CDR1 DFQATT, CDR2 SNEGSKA (reference sequence). CDR3 in DNA: TGCAGTGCTAGAGCTTACAATGAGCAGTTCTTC. It is translated as CSARAYNEQFF.

Note on this clone: Additional DNA sequences in this sample encode the identical CDR3. The chain joins TRBV25-1 to TRBJ2-7; D gene unclear. The V gene lost 1 base and the J gene lost 2 bases, with 0 bases spanning the gap. The CDR3 totals 11 residues. The germline V gene encodes CDR1 MGHDK and CDR2 SYGVNS. The CDR3 spells CASSESYEQYF. The CDR3 nucleotides read TGTGCCAGCAGTGAATCCTACGAGCAGTACTTC.

The chain links TRBV5-6 to TRBJ1-3, with 9 bases that match TRBD1. The CDR3 is made up of 14 amino acids. Looked up from germline, CDR1 is SGHDT and CDR2 is YYEEEE. V dropped 3 bases and J dropped 7; count of bases not matched to a gene: 5. CDR3 region: CASSWGQGGNTIYF. For the CDR3, the DNA is TGTGCCAGCAGCTGGGGACAGGGTGGGAACACCATATATTTT.

The chain joins TRBV5-5 to TRBJ2-7; D gene ambiguous. The CDR3 is 15 amino acids. The germline gives CDR1 SGHKS, CDR2 YYEKEE (reference sequence). V gave up 1 base and J gave up 3 bases, with 14 bases separating them. In DNA form, the CDR3 reads TGTGCCAGCAGCTTGTCGTTCGTAGCTGGCTACGAGCAGTACTTC. It encodes CASSLSFVAGYEQYF.

CDR3 sequence reads: CASSSGQGDYGYTF. The CDR3 DNA follows: TGTGCCAGCAGCTCCGGACAGGGAGACTATGGCTACACCTTC. This chain connects TRBV28 to TRBJ1-2, with 8 bases fitting TRBD1. The V and J ends lost 6 bases and 3 bases, in that order; junction bases with no gene match: 6. The CDR3 has 14 amino acids. CDR1 and CDR2 from the germline V gene are MDHEN and SYDVKM.

The chain couples TRBV18 to TRBJ2-3, with D uncertain. The CDR3 has 12 amino acids. Germline V gene data show CDR1 as KGHSH and CDR2 as LQKENI. Deletions cut 3 bases from V and 6 bases from J, with 7 bases between. CDR3 region: CASSPQVDTQYF. The CDR3, as DNA: TGTGCCAGCTCACCCCAAGTGGATACGCAGTATTTT.

The V gene is TRBV28, the J gene TRBJ2-7; 7 bases fit TRBD2. The germline CDR1 and CDR2 sequences are MDHEN and SYDVKM. This CDR3 has 18 amino acids. V lost 0 bases and J lost 3; bases outside the gene matches: 14. CDR3: CASSLWGWVGGSNYEQYF. The CDR3 DNA reads TGTGCCAGCAGTTTATGGGGGTGGGTAGGCGGGAGTAACTACGAGCAGTACTTC. The full variable domain, with the rest looked up from reference TRBV28 and TRBJ2-7, is DVKVTQSSRYLVKRTGEKVFLECVQDMDHENMFWYRQDPGLGLRLIYFSYDVKMKEKGDIPEGYSVSREKKERFSLILESASTNQTSMYLCASSLWGWVGGSNYEQYFGPGTRLTVT.

The chain joins TRBV28 to TRBJ1-5; D is perhaps TRBD1 (6 bases). The CDR3 is 12 residues long. Trimming pared 6 bases from V and 10 bases from J, leaving 13 bases between. CDR1 is MDHEN, CDR2 SYDVKM, per germline. In nucleotides, the CDR3 is TGTGCCAGCAGAACTTGGGGGCTCCCCCAGCATTTT. Encoded protein: CASRTWGLPQHF.

V gene TRBV14 combines with J gene TRBJ2-1; 7 nucleotides agree with TRBD1. Trimming cost V 4 bases and J 5 bases; bases outside gene matches: 11. This CDR3 comprises 16 residues. CDR1 and CDR2 (germline): SGHDN, FVKESK. The CDR3 sequence: CASSPKGGANDNEQFF. The CDR3 DNA reads TGTGCCAGCAGCCCCAAAGGGGGCGCTAATGACAATGAGCAGTTCTTC.